This T cell receptor (beta chain) was recorded in a study of blood T cell repertoires in COVID-19 (TCRdb year 2020). Background for the entire study: Samples covering the acute and convalescent phases of COVID-19 were provided by collaborators in the United States, Italy and Spain. The prospective study material was composed of cDNA or gDNA derived from T cells, B-cell-depleted T cells, or PBMCs. Subjects who had been exposed to COVID-19, were actively infected with it, or had recovered from it provided the deeply sampled blood TCRbeta repertoires that made up the dataset. The repertoires were released in a freely available public database meant as a resource for research on the immune response to SARS-CoV-2. The samples were drawn from the first 160 participants of the ongoing ImmuneRACE study and from under 1,500 subjects provided by 6 global collaborators. A de-identified subject ID, COVID-19 status, age in years and sex were almost always included in the sample metadata. Where available, HLA class I and class II types were obtained from metadata supplied by the sample provider rather than from assay-based typing. Here is what the overall study found, with its caveats: Clinical and demographic metadata were provided uncurated, with the amount varying by source and participant.

In Seattle, one collaborating source enrolled patients while the infection was active and tracked those patients longitudinally over the course of disease. Collaborating institutions collected whole blood in K2EDTA tubes following their own protocols. For TCRbeta analysis, collaborators shipped samples in one of three forms: frozen whole blood, isolated PBMCs, or DNA extracted from either of those sample types. TCRbeta CDR3 regions were amplified from genomic DNA by means of the immunoSEQ Assay, a bias-controlled multiplex PCR. As for the original processing: The number of nucleated cells in each sample was estimated by amplification of reference gene primers within the assay. Sequence reads were collapsed and filtered to measure the absolute abundance of every unique TCRbeta CDR3 rearrangement. For each sample, productive Simpson clonality was calculated as the square root of Simpson's diversity index over productive rearrangements. The table was pulled from immuneACCESS by TCRdb, which kept in-frame rearrangements only. Such tables lose some clones; where checked, under half of the loss comes from unresolved V genes, and the rest has no known cause. The DNA was the basis for D and trimming; V, J and clone size are from that table. This sample comprises about 190,000 clones, over 75% of them detected only once. The top ten constitute about 6.9% of the sample.

Of note for this clone: Its antigen is currently not known. No quality values exist for individual bases; no much larger clone is one base distant.

From the germline V gene, CDR1 is SGHVS and CDR2 is FQNEAQ. Trimming takes 5 bases from V and 7 bases from J, and the germline ends sit 20 bases apart. The CDR3, from cysteine to phenylalanine, totals 16 residues. Of the read, only the CDR3 DNA is kept; its 48 bases are in frame from base 1. The sequence links TRBV7-8 to TRBJ1-4; possibly the D gene is TRBD1, per 6 matching bases. This TCR was recovered from a man older than 75 with COVID-19, enrolled during active disease. The sample consisted of peripheral blood. The DNA is as follows: TGTGCCAGCAGCGTTAATACAGGGTCCGCTGGTGAAAAACTGTTTTTT. This is translated as CASSVNTGSAGEKLFF.